This T cell receptor beta chain emerged from a study of blood T cell repertoires in COVID-19. Source study methods: Cell counts per sample came from amplifying reference gene primers. Profiled with immunoSEQ multiplex PCR; TCRdb holds only in-frame clones, not every one. V, J and clone size derive from that table, while D and trimming were established from the DNA sequence. This table holds 150,000 to 200,000 clones, roughly 83% found once. The germline CDR1 and CDR2 sequences are SGHVS and FNYEAQ. The CDR3 covers 17 residues. J was trimmed by 4 bases and V by 5 bases; bases with no gene match: 11. The specimen sequenced was PBMCs or T cells enriched from blood (not recorded which). This clonotype was sampled from a woman aged 60 to 75 who had recovered from COVID-19. The rearrangement uses TRBV7-6 and TRBJ2-5; 12 bases agree with TRBD2. The CDR3 DNA is TGTGCCAGCAGCGCGCAATCAGGACTAGCGGGGCTAGAGACCCAGTACTTC. Protein sequence: CASSAQSGLAGLETQYF.